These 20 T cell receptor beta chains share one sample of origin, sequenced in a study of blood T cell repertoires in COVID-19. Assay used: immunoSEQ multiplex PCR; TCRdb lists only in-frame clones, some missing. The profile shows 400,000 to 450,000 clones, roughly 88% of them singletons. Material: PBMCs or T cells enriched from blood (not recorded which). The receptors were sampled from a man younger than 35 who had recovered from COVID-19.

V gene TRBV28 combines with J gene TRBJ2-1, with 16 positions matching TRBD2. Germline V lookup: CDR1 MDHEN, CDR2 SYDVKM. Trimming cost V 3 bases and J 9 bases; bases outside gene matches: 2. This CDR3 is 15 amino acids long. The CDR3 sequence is CASSLGLAGGSEQFF. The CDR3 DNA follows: TGTGCCAGCAGTTTGGGACTAGCGGGAGGGAGTGAGCAGTTCTTC. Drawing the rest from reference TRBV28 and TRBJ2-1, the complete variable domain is DVKVTQSSRYLVKRTGEKVFLECVQDMDHENMFWYRQDPGLGLRLIYFSYDVKMKEKGDIPEGYSVSREKKERFSLILESASTNQTSMYLCASSLGLAGGSEQFFGPGTRLTVL.

CDR3 sequence: CASSRGGGLEKNIQYF. CDR3 bases: TGCGCCAGCAGCCGAGGAGGGGGCCTGGAGAAAAACATTCAGTACTTC. The gene calls are TRBV4-1 and TRBJ2-4; perhaps TRBD1 as D (7 bases). Deletions cut 4 bases from V and 4 bases from J, with 17 bases between. Per germline, CDR1 MGHRA and CDR2 YSYEKL. The CDR3 consists of 16 residues.

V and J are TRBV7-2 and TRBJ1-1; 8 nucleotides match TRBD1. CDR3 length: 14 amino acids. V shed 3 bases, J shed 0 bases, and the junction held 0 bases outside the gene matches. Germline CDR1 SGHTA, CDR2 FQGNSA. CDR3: CASSLGQVNTEAFF. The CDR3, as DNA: TGTGCCAGCAGCTTGGGACAGGTGAACACTGAAGCTTTCTTT.

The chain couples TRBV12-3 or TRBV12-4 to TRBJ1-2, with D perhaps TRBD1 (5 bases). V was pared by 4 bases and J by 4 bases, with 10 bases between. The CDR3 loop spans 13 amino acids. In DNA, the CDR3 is TGTGCCAGCAGTTCACAGGAAAGCTATGGCTACACCTTC. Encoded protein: CASSSQESYGYTF.

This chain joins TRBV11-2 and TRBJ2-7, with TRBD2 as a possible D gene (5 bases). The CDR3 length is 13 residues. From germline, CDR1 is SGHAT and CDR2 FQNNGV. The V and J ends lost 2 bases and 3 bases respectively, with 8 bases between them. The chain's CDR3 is CASSLKSGYEQYF. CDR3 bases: TGTGCCAGCAGCTTAAAAAGCGGCTACGAGCAGTACTTC.

Here the CDR3 reads CASSLGLAGTEQFF. The DNA for the CDR3 is TGTGCCAGCAGCTTAGGGCTAGCGGGTACAGAGCAGTTCTTC. The chain recombines TRBV7-2 with TRBJ2-1; 8 bases line up with TRBD2. This CDR3 spans 14 amino acids. Looked up from germline, CDR1 is SGHTA and CDR2 is FQGNSA. The ends lost 1 base at V and 10 bases at J; junction bases unmatched: 6.

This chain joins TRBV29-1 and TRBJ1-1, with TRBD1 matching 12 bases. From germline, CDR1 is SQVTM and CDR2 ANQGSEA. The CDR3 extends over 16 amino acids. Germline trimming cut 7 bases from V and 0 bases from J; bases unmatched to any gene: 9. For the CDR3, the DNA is TGCAGCGGGCGGGGACAGGGGGCCTGGATGAACACTGAAGCTTTCTTT. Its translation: CSGRGQGAWMNTEAFF.

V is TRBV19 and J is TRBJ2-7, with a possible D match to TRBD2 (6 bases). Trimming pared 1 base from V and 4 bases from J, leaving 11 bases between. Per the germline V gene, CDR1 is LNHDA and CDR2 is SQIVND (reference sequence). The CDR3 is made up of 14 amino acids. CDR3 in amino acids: CASSIADGSYEQYF. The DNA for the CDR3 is TGTGCCAGTAGTATAGCGGACGGGAGTTACGAGCAGTACTTC. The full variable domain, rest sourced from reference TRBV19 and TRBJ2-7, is DGGITQSPKYLFRKEGQNVTLSCEQNLNHDAMYWYRQDPGQGLRLIYYSQIVNDFQKGDIAEGYSVSREKKESFPLTVTSAQKNPTAFYLCASSIADGSYEQYFGPGTRLTVT.

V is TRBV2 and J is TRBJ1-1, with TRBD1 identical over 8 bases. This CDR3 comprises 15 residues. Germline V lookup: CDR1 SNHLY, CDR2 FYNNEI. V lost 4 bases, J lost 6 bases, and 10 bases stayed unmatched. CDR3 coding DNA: TGTGCCAGCAGTGGGATTTCAGGGGGCCGATCTGAAGCTTTCTTT. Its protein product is CASSGISGGRSEAFF.

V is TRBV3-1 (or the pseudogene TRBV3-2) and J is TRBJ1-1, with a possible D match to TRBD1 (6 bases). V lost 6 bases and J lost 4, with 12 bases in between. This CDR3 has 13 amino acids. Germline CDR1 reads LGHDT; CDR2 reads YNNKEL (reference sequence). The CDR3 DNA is TGTGCCAGCAGGCACAGGGATAGCACTGAAGCTTTCTTT. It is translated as CASRHRDSTEAFF.

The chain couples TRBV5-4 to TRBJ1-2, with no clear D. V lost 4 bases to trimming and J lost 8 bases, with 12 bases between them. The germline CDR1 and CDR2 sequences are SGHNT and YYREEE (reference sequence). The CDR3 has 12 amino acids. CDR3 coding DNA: TGTGCCAGCAGCCCCGTGGGCGGGGGCTACACCTTC. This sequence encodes CASSPVGGGYTF.

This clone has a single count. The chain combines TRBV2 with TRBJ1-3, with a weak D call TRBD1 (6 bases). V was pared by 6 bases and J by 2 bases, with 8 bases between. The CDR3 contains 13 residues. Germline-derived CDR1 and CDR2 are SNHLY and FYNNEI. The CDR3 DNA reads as TGTGCCAGCAGACAGGGAACTGGAAACACCATATATTTT. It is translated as CASRQGTGNTIYF.

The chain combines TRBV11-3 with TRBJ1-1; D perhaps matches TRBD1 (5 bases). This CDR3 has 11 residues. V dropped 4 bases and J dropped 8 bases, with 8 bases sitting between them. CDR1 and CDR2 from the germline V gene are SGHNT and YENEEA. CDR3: CASSSGQEAFF. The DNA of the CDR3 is TGTGCCAGCAGCTCTGGACAAGAAGCTTTCTTT.

CDR3 loop: CASSSGGSPYGYTF. CDR3 DNA sequence: TGTGCCAGCAGCTCCGGAGGGTCGCCCTATGGCTACACCTTC. The V call is TRBV12-1, the J call TRBJ1-2. TRBV12-1 is labeled a pseudogene. The CDR3 loop spans 14 amino acids.

The DNA for the CDR3 is TGTGCCTGGGCCCGGGAAAGAGCTTTCTTT. It yields the protein CAWARERAFF. The chain employs TRBV30 and TRBJ1-1; unclear D gene. In germline, CDR1 is GTSNPN, CDR2 SVGIG (reference sequence). The CDR3 consists of 10 residues. V was clipped by 5 bases and J by 10 bases, with 11 bases between them.

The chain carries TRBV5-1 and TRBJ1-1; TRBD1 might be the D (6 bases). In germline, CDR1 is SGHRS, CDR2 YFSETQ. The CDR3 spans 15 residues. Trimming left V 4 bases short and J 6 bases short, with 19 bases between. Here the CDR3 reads CASSLGTSFLSEAFF. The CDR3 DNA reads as TGCGCCAGCAGCCTGGGGACATCGTTCTTGTCTGAAGCTTTCTTT.

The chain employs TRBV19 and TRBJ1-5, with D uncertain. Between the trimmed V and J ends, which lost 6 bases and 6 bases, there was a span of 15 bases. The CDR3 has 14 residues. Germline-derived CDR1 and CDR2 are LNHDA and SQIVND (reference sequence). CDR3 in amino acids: CASRPQRPGQPQHF. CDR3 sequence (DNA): TGTGCCAGTAGGCCCCAACGTCCCGGTCAGCCCCAGCATTTT.

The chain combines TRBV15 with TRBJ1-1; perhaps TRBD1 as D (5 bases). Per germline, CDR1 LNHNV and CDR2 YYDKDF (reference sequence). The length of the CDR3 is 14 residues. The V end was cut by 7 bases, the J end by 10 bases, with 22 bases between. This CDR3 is CATKRGTGTAVAFF. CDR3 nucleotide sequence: TGTGCCACCAAAAGAGGAACAGGAACCGCAGTAGCTTTCTTT.

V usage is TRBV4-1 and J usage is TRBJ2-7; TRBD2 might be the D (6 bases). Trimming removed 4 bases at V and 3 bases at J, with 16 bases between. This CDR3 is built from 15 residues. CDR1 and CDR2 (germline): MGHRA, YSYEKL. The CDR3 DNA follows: TGCGCCAGCAGCCCCGTAAAACTAGCAGACTACGAGCAGTACTTC. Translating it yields CASSPVKLADYEQYF.

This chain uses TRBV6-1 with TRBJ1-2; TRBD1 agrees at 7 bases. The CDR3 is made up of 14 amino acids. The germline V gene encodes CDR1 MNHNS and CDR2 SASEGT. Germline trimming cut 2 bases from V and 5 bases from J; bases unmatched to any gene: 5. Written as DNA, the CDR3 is TGTGCCAGCAGTGAAATCGGACAGGAGTATGGCTACACCTTC. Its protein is CASSEIGQEYGYTF.